What follows describes a single T cell receptor beta chain. V gave up 2 bases and J gave up 7 bases, with 18 bases separating them. The CDR3 has 15 residues. The data stem from a study of early T cells in non-severe SARS-CoV-2 infection. Study as a whole: Sequencing used unsorted whole-blood bulk RNA, so chains lack pairing.

Tagging with unique molecular identifiers was applied to individual cDNA molecules. Via MiXCR, TCRdb re-called the 5' RACE reads, giving one row per CDR3 protein. Among approximately 56,000 distinct CDR3 sequences listed, more than 9% were seen once. The TCR was taken from an adult who was a healthcare worker with PCR-confirmed SARS-CoV-2 infection or an uninfected control (not recorded which). The V call is TRBV12-3 or TRBV12-4, the J call TRBJ2-7; perhaps D is TRBD1 or TRBD2 (5 bases each). The sequencing input was whole blood. This CDR3 reads CASSLFGQGGGEQYF. The CDR3 coding sequence is TGTGCCAGCAGTTTATTCGGGCAGGGTGGCGGGGAGCAGTACTTC.